One sample yielded the 15 T cell receptor beta chains listed below, sequenced in a study of blood T cell repertoires in COVID-19. This table comes from immunoSEQ multiplex PCR, and its TCRdb copy is limited to in-frame clones, with some not included. The repertoire holds around 340,000 clones, with approximately 89% as singletons. The material sequenced was peripheral blood. The receptors originated from a woman aged 60 to 75 with COVID-19, enrolled during active disease.

The V gene is TRBV4-2, the J gene TRBJ2-5; 7 nucleotides match TRBD2. The V segment lost 0 bases and the J segment 4 bases; nucleotides outside the gene matches: 8. The germline CDR1 and CDR2 sequences are LGHNA and YNFKEQ. The CDR3 consists of 16 residues. The CDR3 spells CASSQDQTAGLETQYF. CDR3 in DNA: TGTGCCAGCAGCCAAGATCAGACAGCGGGGTTAGAGACCCAGTACTTC.

The CDR3 loop reads CASSPGTSGFLQETQYF. In nucleotides, the CDR3 is TGCGCCAGCAGCCCCGGGACTAGCGGTTTCTTACAAGAGACCCAGTACTTC. The V and J genes are TRBV5-1 and TRBJ2-5; 11 bases are shared with TRBD2. CDR1 SGHRS and CDR2 YFSETQ come from the germline V gene. With V trimmed by 4 bases and J by 2 bases, 10 bases remained unmatched. This CDR3 has 17 residues.

This clone has more than one count but fewer than ten. The DNA for the CDR3 is TGTGCCAGCAGCGTTAAGGACCAGGCCCAGGGTTCACCCCTCCACTTT. Residues: CASSVKDQAQGSPLHF. The chain employs TRBV9 and TRBJ1-6; weak D call: TRBD1 (5 bases). This CDR3 contains 16 residues. Trimming removed 2 bases from V and 9 bases from J, with 18 bases in between. The germline V gene has CDR1 SGDLS and CDR2 YYNGEE.

This chain connects TRBV5-1 to TRBJ2-2, with 7 bases that match TRBD1. The CDR3 extends over 14 amino acids. V lost 5 bases, J lost 7 bases, and 8 bases stayed unmatched. Germline CDR1 and CDR2: SGHRS and YFSETQ. CDR3 region: CASRLGTAGGELFF. CDR3 nucleotide sequence: TGCGCCAGCAGACTCGGGACAGCTGGCGGGGAGCTGTTTTTT.

CDR3 DNA: TGTGCCAGCAGCCAGAAGAGGGACACTGAAGCTTTCTTT. Translation: CASSQKRDTEAFF. The rearrangement uses TRBV7-9 and TRBJ1-1; no clear D. This CDR3 is 13 amino acids long. The germline CDR1 and CDR2 sequences are SEHNR and FQNEAQ (reference sequence). Trimming cost V 5 bases and J 3 bases, with 10 bases left between them.

The J gene is TRBJ1-3, the V gene TRBV6-6; D unresolved. CDR1 MNHNY and CDR2 SVGAGI come from the germline V gene (reference sequence). The CDR3 sequence is 14 residues long. V lost 10 bases to trimming and J lost 3 bases, with 16 bases between them. CDR3 DNA: TGTGCCATTTCCACCGGGTCTCTTGGAAACACCATATATTTT. Translated: CAISTGSLGNTIYF.

V is TRBV7-6 and J is TRBJ1-5; 9 bases are a match to TRBD1. V lost 5 bases and J lost 4; bases outside the gene matches: 3. CDR3 length: 14 amino acids. CDR1 and CDR2 (germline): SGHVS, FNYEAQ. The chain's CDR3 is CASSPGQGNQPQHF. The CDR3, as DNA: TGTGCCAGCAGCCCAGGACAGGGGAATCAGCCCCAGCATTTT.

The chain carries TRBV5-4 and TRBJ1-1, with TRBD1 matching 8 bases. The CDR3 totals 15 residues. Trimming cost V 2 bases and J 1 base; bases outside gene matches: 4. CDR1 and CDR2 (germline): SGHNT, YYREEE (reference sequence). The CDR3 region has the DNA TGTGCCAGCAGCTTACCTGGACAGGGGAACACTGAAGCTTTCTTT. Amino acids: CASSLPGQGNTEAFF.

V and J are TRBV28 and TRBJ1-5; D is ambiguous. Germline V CDR1 and CDR2: MDHEN, SYDVKM. The length of the CDR3 is 13 residues. V lost 6 bases and J 9 bases, leaving 15 bases between the germline ends. DNA for the CDR3: TGTGCCAGCAGCCCAATCCGGGGTCGGCCCCAGCATTTT. Its translation: CASSPIRGRPQHF.

This chain uses TRBV5-1 with TRBJ1-6, with D tentatively TRBD1 (6 bases). CDR3 length: 17 residues. Germline V CDR1 and CDR2: SGHRS, YFSETQ. Trimming removed 3 bases at V and 0 bases at J, with 13 bases between. DNA of the CDR3: TGCGCCAGCAGCTCCCAACAGGGCGGCTCCTATAATTCACCCCTCCACTTT. Its protein product is CASSSQQGGSYNSPLHF.

The rearrangement uses TRBV7-8 and TRBJ2-7; D remains unclear. The CDR3 extends over 16 amino acids. The V end was cut by 1 base, the J end by 6 bases, with 19 bases between. CDR1 and CDR2 from the germline V gene are SGHVS and FQNEAQ. Here the CDR3 DNA reads TGTGCCAGCAGCTTAGACCACCCTATCCCGGGTAGCGAGCAGTACTTC. This translates into CASSLDHPIPGSEQYF.

This chain uses TRBV6-5 with TRBJ2-7; D unresolved. V lost 2 bases and J 6 bases, leaving 17 bases between the germline ends. This CDR3 has 15 amino acids. Germline CDR1 reads MNHEY; CDR2 reads SVGAGI. This chain's CDR3 is CASSYLYGEEREQYF. In nucleotides, the CDR3 is TGTGCCAGCAGTTACCTTTATGGTGAGGAACGCGAGCAGTACTTC.

V and J are TRBV5-4 and TRBJ2-3; D is possibly TRBD2 (6 bases). The V gene lost 4 bases and the J gene lost 8 bases, with 11 bases spanning the gap. This CDR3 comprises 12 residues. Germline V gene data show CDR1 as SGHNT and CDR2 as YYREEE (reference sequence). As DNA, the CDR3 is TGTGCCAGCAGCCCGGGGACTGGTACGCAGTATTTT. Translated, it gives CASSPGTGTQYF.

The chain has TRBV30 and TRBJ1-1; 8 bases are shared with TRBD1. CDR1 is GTSNPN, CDR2 SVGIG, per germline (reference sequence). The CDR3 runs 17 residues. The ends lost 3 bases at V and 0 bases at J; junction bases unmatched: 12. CDR3 sequence reads: CAWRDDRGGRMNTEAFF. CDR3 nucleotide sequence: TGTGCCTGGAGGGACGACAGGGGTGGGAGGATGAACACTGAAGCTTTCTTT.

V is TRBV2 and J is TRBJ2-5, with 9 bases identical to TRBD1. Germline CDR1 is SNHLY and CDR2 is FYNNEI. This CDR3 is 15 amino acids long. The J segment lost 5 bases and the V segment lost 6 bases, leaving 10 bases of the junction unmatched. CDR3 DNA: TGTGCCAGCAGCCACGGACAGGGGTCAGGGGAGACCCAGTACTTC. Translated: CASSHGQGSGETQYF.